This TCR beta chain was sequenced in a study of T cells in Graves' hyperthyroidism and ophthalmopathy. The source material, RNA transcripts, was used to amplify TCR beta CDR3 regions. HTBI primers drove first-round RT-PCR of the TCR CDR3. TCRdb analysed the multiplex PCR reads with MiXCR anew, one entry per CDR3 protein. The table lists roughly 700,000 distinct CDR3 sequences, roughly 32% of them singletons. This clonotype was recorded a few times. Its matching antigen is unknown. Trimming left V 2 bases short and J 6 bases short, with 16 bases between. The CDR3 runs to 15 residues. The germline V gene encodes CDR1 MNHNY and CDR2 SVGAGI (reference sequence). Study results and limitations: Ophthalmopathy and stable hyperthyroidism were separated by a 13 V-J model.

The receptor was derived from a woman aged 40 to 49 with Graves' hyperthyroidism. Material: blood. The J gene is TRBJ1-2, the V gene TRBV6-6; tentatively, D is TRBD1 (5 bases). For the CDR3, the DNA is TGTGCCAGCAGTTACCCGGGGGGGTGGGAAGATGGCTACACCTTC. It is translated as CASSYPGGWEDGYTF.